This TCR beta chain was documented in a study of blood T cell repertoires in COVID-19 (dated by TCRdb to the early 2020s). Regarding the research as a whole: Samples covering the acute and convalescent phases of COVID-19 were provided by collaborators in the United States, Italy and Spain. The repertoires were released in a freely available public database meant as a resource for research on the immune response to SARS-CoV-2. Where available, HLA class I and class II types were taken from metadata supplied by the sample provider and were not determined by assay-based typing. Subjects who had been exposed to COVID-19, were actively infected with it, or had recovered from it provided the deeply sampled blood TCRbeta repertoires that made up the dataset. Samples were obtained from the ongoing ImmuneRACE study (first 160 participants) and from roughly 1,300 subjects provided by 6 global collaborators. The prospective study material was composed of cDNA or gDNA derived from T cells, B-cell-depleted T cells, or PBMCs. A de-identified subject ID, COVID-19 status, age in years and sex were almost always included in the sample metadata. The study at large found these results: The amount of clinical and demographic metadata varied by source and participant and was provided uncurated.

A note on this clone: Its specific antigen is unknown. Per-nucleotide qualities are absent, and no much larger clonotype sits a single base away.

Another Seattle source contributed samples from volunteer blood donors who had recovered from COVID-19. Collaborating institutions collected whole blood in K2EDTA tubes following their own protocols. For TCRbeta analysis, collaborators shipped samples in one of three forms: frozen whole blood, isolated PBMCs, or DNA extracted from either of those sample types. Ends trimmed: V by 3 bases, J by 7 bases; bases unmatched to a gene: 1. The germline V gene (reference sequence) gives CDR1 as LGHDT and CDR2 as YNNKEL. Inclusive of the bounding cysteine and phenylalanine, the CDR3 is 12 residues long. The read is trimmed to its CDR3 DNA, 36 bases read in frame from base 1. The immunoSEQ Assay, a bias-controlled multiplex PCR, was used to amplify TCRbeta CDR3 regions from genomic DNA. On the study's bioinformatics: Within the assay, amplification of reference gene primers was used to estimate how many nucleated cells each sample contained. To quantify the absolute abundance of each unique TCRbeta CDR3 rearrangement, sequence reads were collapsed and filtered. For each sample, productive Simpson clonality was calculated by taking the square root of Simpson's diversity index across productive rearrangements. TCRdb's version of the immuneACCESS table is confined to in-frame rearrangements and falls short of the full clone set. An unresolved V gene accounts for under half of the shortfall where checked; the remainder is of unknown origin. V and J calls plus clone size are reproduced from that table; the DNA served to infer D and trimming. In this sample the table shows some 200,000 clones, around 87% of which occur a single time. Clones ranked in the top ten supply 0.7% to 0.9% of the sample.

The sequence is built from TRBV3-1 (or the pseudogene TRBV3-2) and TRBJ2-3, and 7 junction bases match TRBD2. This clonotype originated in a woman aged 18-29 years who had recovered from COVID-19. The sequenced sample was peripheral blood. The CDR3 region reads CASSQSGNTQYF. The DNA sequence reads TGTGCCAGCAGCCAGAGCGGGAATACGCAGTATTTT.